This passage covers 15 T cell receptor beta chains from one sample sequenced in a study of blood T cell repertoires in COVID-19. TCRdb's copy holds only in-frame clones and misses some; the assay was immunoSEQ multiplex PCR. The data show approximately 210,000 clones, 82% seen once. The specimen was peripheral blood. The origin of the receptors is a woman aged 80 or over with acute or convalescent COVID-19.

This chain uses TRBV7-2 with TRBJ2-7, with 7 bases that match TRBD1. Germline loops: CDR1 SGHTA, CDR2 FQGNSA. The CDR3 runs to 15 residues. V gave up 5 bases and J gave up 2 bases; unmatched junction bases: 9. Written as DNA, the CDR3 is TGTGCCAGCAGCCCATCGGGACAGAGCACCTACGAGCAGTACTTC. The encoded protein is CASSPSGQSTYEQYF.

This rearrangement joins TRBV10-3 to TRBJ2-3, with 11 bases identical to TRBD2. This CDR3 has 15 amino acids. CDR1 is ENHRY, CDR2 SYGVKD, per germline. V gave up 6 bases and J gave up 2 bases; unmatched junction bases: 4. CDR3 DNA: TGTGCCATCAGAGCTAGCGGGGGGACCACAGATACGCAGTATTTT. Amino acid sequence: CAIRASGGTTDTQYF.

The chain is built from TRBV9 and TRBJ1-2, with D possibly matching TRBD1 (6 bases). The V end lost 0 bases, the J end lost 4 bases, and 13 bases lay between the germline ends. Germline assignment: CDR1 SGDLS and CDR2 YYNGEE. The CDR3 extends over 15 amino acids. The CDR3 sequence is CASSVAWGLIYGYTF. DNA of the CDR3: TGTGCCAGCAGCGTAGCCTGGGGGCTTATCTATGGCTACACCTTC.

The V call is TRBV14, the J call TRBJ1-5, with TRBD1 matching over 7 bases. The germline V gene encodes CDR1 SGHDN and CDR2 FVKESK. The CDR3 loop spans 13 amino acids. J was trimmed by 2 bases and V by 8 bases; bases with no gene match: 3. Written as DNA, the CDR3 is TGTGCCAGCTTAACAGGGGGCAATCAGCCCCAGCATTTT. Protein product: CASLTGGNQPQHF.

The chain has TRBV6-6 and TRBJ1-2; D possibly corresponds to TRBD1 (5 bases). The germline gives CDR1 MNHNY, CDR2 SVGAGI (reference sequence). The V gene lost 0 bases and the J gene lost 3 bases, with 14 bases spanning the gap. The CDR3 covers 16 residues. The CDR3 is CASSYSKGSDHYGYTF. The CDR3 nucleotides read TGTGCCAGCAGTTACTCAAAGGGGTCGGATCACTATGGCTACACCTTC.

Here the CDR3 reads CASSPSQGSGNTIYF. The CDR3 DNA reads TGCGCCAGCAGCCCCTCCCAGGGGTCTGGAAACACCATATATTTT. The chain uses TRBV5-1 and TRBJ1-3; possibly TRBD1 for D (6 bases). V lost 4 bases and J 1 base, leaving 12 bases between the germline ends. The CDR3 has 15 amino acids. Germline V CDR1 and CDR2: SGHRS, YFSETQ.

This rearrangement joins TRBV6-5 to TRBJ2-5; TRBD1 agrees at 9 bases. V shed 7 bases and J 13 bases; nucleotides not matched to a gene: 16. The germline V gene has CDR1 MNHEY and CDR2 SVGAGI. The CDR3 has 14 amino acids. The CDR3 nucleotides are TGTGCCAGCAATCGGGACAGGGAGTTCCCGGATAGGTACTTC. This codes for CASNRDREFPDRYF.

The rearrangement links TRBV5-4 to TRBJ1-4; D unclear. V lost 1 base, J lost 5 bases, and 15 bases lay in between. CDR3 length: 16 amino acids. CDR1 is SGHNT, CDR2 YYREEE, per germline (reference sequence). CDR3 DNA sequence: TGTGCCAGCAGCTTGCGTCTCGCCGGGGAGAATGAAAAACTGTTTTTT. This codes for CASSLRLAGENEKLFF. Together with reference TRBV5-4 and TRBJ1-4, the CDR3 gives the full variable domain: ETGVTQSPTHLIKTRGQQVTLRCSSQSGHNTVSWYQQALGQGPQFIFQYYREEENGRGNFPPRFSGLQFPNYSSELNVNALELDDSALYLCASSLRLAGENEKLFFGSGTQLSVL.

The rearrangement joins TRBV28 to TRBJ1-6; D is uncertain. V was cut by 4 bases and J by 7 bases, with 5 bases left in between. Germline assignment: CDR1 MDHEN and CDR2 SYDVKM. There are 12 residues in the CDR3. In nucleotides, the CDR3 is TGTGCCAGCAGTTCCTCCAATTCACCCCTCCACTTT. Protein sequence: CASSSSNSPLHF.

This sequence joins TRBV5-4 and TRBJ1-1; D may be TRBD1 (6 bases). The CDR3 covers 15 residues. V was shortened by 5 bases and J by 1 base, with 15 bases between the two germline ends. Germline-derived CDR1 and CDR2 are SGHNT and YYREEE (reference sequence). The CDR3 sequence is CASSSFGTRNTEAFF. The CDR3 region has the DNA TGTGCCAGCAGTTCGTTCGGGACACGGAACACTGAAGCTTTCTTT.

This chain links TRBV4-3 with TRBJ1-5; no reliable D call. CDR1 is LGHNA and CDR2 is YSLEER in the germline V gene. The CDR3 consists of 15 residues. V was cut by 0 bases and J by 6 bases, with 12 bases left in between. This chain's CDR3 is CASSQDRRVSQPQHF. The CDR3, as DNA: TGCGCCAGCAGCCAAGATCGGCGGGTGAGTCAGCCCCAGCATTTT.

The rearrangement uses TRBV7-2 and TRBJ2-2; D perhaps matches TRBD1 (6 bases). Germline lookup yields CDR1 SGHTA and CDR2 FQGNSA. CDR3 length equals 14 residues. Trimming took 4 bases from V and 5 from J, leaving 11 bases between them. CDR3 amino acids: CASSSGQITGELFF. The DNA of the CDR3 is TGTGCCAGCAGCTCTGGACAGATTACCGGGGAGCTGTTTTTT.

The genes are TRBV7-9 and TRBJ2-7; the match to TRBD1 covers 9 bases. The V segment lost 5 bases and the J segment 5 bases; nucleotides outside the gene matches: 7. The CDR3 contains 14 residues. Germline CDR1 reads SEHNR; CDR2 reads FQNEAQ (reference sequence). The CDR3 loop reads CASSVGGQGHEQYF. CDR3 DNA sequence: TGTGCCAGCAGCGTAGGGGGACAGGGCCACGAGCAGTACTTC.

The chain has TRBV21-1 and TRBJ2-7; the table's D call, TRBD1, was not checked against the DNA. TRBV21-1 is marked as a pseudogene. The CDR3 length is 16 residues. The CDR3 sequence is CASSSARGRRSYEQYF. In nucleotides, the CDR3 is TGTGCCAGCAGCAGTGCCAGGGGGCGAAGATCCTACGAGCAGTACTTC.

The CDR3 spells CASSYSPEGPPLHF. DNA for the CDR3: TGTGCCAGCAGTTACTCCCCGGAGGGTCCACCCCTCCACTTT. The J gene is TRBJ1-6, the V gene TRBV6-6; D ambiguous. V lost 0 bases and J 11 bases, leaving 11 bases between the germline ends. The CDR3 loop spans 14 amino acids. CDR1 is MNHNY and CDR2 is SVGAGI in the germline V gene (reference sequence).